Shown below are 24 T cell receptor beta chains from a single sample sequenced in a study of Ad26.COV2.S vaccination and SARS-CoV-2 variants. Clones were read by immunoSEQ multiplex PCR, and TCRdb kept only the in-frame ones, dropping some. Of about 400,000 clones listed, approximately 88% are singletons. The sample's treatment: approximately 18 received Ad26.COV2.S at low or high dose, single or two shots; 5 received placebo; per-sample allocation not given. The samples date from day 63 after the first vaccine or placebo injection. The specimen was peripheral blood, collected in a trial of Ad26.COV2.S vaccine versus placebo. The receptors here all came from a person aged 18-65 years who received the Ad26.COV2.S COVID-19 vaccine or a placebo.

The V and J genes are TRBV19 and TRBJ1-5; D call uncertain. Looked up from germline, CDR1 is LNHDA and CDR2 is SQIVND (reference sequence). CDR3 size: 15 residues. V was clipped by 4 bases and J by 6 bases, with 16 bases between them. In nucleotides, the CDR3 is TGTGCCAGTAGTAATTCTGAGAGGGTTTCTCAGCCCCAGCATTTT. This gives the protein CASSNSERVSQPQHF.

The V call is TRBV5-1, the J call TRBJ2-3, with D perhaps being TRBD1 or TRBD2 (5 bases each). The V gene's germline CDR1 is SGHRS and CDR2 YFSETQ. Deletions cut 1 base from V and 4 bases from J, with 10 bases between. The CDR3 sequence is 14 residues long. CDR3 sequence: CASSLTGDADTQYF. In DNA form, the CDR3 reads TGCGCCAGCAGCTTGACTGGGGACGCAGATACGCAGTATTTT. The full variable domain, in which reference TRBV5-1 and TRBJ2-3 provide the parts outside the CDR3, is KAGVTQTPRYLIKTRGQQVTLSCSPISGHRSVSWYQQTPGQGLQFLFEYFSETQRNKGNFPGRFSGRQFSNSRSEMNVSTLELGDSALYLCASSLTGDADTQYFGPGTRLTVL.

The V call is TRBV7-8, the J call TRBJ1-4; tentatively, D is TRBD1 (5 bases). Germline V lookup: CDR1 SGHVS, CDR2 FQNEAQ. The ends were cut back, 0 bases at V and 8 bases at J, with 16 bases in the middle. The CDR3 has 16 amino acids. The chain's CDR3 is CASSLAIGQSWEKLFF. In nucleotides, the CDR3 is TGTGCCAGCAGCTTAGCTATTGGACAAAGCTGGGAAAAACTGTTTTTT.

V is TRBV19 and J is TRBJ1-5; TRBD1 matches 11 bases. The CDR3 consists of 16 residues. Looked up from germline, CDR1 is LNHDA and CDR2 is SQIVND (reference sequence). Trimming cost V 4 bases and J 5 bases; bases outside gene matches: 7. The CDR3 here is CASSTQDRGLDQPQHF. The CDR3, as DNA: TGTGCCAGTAGTACCCAGGACAGGGGGCTCGATCAGCCCCAGCATTTT. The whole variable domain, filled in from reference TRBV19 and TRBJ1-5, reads DGGITQSPKYLFRKEGQNVTLSCEQNLNHDAMYWYRQDPGQGLRLIYYSQIVNDFQKGDIAEGYSVSREKKESFPLTVTSAQKNPTAFYLCASSTQDRGLDQPQHFGDGTRLSIL.

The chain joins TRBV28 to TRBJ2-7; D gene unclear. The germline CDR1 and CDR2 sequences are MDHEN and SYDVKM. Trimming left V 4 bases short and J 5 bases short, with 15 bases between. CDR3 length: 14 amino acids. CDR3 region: CASSWAAPRHEQYF. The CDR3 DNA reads TGTGCCAGCAGTTGGGCCGCTCCTAGGCACGAGCAGTACTTC.

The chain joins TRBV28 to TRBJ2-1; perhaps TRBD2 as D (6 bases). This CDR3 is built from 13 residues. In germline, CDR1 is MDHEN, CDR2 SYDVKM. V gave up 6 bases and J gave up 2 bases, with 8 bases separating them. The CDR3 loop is CASSRTTYNEQFF. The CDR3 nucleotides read TGTGCCAGCAGCCGGACTACCTACAATGAGCAGTTCTTC.

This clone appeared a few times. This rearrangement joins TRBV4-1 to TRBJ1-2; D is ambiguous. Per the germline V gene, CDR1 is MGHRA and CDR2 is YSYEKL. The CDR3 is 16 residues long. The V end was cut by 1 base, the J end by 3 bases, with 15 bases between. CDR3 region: CASSQARLSRDYGYTF. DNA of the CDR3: TGCGCCAGCAGCCAAGCCAGGCTTAGTCGGGACTATGGCTACACCTTC.

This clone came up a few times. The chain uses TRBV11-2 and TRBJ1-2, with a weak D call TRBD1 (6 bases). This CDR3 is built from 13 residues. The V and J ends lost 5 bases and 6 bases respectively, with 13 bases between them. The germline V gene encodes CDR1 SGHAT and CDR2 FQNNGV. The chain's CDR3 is CASSHSTGHGYTF. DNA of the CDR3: TGTGCCAGCAGCCACTCAACAGGGCATGGCTACACCTTC.

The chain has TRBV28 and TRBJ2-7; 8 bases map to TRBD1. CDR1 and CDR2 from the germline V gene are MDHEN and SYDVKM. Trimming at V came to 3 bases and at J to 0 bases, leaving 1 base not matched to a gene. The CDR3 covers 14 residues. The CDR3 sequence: CASSFRGLSYEQYF. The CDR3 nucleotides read TGTGCCAGCAGTTTCAGGGGGCTCTCCTACGAGCAGTACTTC.

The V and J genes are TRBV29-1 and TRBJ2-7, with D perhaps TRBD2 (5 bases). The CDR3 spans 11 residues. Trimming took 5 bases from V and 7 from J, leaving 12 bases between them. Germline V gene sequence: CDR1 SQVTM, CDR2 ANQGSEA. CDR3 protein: CSVNESGEQYF. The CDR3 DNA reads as TGCAGCGTTAACGAATCGGGGGAGCAGTACTTC.

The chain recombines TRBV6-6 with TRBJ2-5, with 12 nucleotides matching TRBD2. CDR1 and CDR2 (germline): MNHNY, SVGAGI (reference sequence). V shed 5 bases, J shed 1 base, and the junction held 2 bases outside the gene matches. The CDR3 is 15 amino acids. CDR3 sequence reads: CASSRTSGAQETQYF. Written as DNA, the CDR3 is TGTGCCAGCAGTCGGACTAGCGGGGCCCAAGAGACCCAGTACTTC.

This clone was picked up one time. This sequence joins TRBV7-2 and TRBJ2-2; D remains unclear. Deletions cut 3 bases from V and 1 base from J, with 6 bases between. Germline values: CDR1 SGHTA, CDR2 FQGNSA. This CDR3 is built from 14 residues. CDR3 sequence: CASSFLRNTGELFF. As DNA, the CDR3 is TGTGCCAGCAGCTTCCTCAGGAACACCGGGGAGCTGTTTTTT.

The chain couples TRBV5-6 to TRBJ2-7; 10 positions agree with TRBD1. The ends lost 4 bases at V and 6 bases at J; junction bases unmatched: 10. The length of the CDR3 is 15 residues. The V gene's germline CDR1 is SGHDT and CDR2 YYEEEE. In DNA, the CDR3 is TGTGCCAGCAGCCCGGGGACAGGGGAGACTGGCGAGCAGTACTTC. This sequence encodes CASSPGTGETGEQYF.

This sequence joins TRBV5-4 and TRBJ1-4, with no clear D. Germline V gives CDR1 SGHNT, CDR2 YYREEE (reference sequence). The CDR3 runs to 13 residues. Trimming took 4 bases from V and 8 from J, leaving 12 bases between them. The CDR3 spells CASSIDPGEKLFF. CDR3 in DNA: TGTGCCAGCAGCATTGACCCTGGGGAAAAACTGTTTTTT.

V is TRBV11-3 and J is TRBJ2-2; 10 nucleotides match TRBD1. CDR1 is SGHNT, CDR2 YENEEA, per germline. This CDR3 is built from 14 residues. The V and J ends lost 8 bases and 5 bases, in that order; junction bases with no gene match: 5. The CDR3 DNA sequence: TGTGCCAGCCGCAGGACAGGGGGGACCGGGGAGCTGTTTTTT. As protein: CASRRTGGTGELFF. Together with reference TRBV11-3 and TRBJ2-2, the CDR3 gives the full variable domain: EAGVVQSPRYKIIEKKQPVAFWCNPISGHNTLYWYLQNLGQGPELLIRYENEEAVDDSQLPKDRFSAERLKGVDSTLKIQPAELGDSAVYLCASRRTGGTGELFFGEGSRLTVL.

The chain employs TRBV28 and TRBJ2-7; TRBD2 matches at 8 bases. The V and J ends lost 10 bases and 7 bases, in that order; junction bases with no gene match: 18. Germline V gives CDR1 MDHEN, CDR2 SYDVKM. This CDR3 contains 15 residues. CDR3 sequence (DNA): TGTGCCATCCAAACTGGGACTAGAGCGAAGGGGGAGCAGTACTTC. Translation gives CAIQTGTRAKGEQYF.

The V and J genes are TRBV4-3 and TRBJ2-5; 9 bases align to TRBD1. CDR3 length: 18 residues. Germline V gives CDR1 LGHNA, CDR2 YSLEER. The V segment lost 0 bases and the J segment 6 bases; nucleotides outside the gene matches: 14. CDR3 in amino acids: CASSQEWRRDRAWKTQYF. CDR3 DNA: TGCGCCAGCAGCCAAGAATGGAGAAGGGACAGGGCTTGGAAGACCCAGTACTTC.

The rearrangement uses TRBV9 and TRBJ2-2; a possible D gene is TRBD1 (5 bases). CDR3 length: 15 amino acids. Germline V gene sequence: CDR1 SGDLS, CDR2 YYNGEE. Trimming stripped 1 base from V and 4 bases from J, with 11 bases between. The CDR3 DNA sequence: TGTGCCAGCAGCGTATCCCCAGGGTTCACCGGGGAGCTGTTTTTT. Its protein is CASSVSPGFTGELFF.

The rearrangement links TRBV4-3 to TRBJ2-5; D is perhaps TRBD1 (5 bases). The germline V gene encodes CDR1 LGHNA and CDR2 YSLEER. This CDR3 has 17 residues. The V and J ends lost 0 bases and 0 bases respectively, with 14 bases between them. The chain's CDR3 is CASSQDVQGSYQETQYF. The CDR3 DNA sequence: TGCGCCAGCAGCCAAGACGTGCAGGGATCGTACCAAGAGACCCAGTACTTC.

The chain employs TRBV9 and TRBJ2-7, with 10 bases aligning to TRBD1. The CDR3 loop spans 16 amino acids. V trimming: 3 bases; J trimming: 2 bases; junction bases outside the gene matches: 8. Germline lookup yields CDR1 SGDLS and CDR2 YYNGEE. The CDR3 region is CASSADRDRGTYEQYF. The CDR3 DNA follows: TGTGCCAGCAGCGCCGACCGGGACAGGGGCACCTACGAGCAGTACTTC.

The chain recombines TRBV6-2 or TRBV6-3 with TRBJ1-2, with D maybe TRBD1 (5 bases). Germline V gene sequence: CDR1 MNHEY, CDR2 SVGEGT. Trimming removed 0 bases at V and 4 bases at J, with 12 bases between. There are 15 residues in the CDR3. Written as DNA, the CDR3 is TGTGCCAGCAGTTACTCGACGGGACGGCGCTATGGCTACACCTTC. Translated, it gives CASSYSTGRRYGYTF.

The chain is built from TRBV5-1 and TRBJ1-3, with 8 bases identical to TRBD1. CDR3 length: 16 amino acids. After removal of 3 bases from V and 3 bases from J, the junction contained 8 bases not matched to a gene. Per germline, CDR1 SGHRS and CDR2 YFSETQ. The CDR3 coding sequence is TGCGCCAGCAGCTCGGGGACAGGTTCTTATGGAAACACCATATATTTT. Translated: CASSSGTGSYGNTIYF. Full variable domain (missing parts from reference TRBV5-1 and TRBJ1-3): KAGVTQTPRYLIKTRGQQVTLSCSPISGHRSVSWYQQTPGQGLQFLFEYFSETQRNKGNFPGRFSGRQFSNSRSEMNVSTLELGDSALYLCASSSGTGSYGNTIYFGEGSWLTVV.

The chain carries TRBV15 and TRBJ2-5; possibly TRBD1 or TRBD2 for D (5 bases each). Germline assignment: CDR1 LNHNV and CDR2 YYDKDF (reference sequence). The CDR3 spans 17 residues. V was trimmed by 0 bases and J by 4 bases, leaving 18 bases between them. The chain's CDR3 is CATSRDLIGTARETQYF. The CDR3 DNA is TGTGCCACCAGCAGAGATCTGATCGGGACGGCCCGAGAGACCCAGTACTTC.

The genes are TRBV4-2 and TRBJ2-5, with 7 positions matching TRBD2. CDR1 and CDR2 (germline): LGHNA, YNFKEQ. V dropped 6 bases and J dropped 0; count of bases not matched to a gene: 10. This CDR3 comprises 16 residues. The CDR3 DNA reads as TGTGCCAGCAGAGAGGGGAGCGGGGAGTACCAAGAGACCCAGTACTTC. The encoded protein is CASREGSGEYQETQYF.